These 23 T cell receptor beta chains came from one sample sequenced in a study of blood T cell repertoires in COVID-19. Here immunoSEQ multiplex PCR was the method, and the copy in TCRdb shows in-frame clones only, minus some. The sample gives 55,000 to 75,000 clones, around 79% of which show up once; less than 40% is in the top ten. The specimen sequenced was peripheral blood. The receptors originated from an older woman with acute or convalescent COVID-19.

The J gene is TRBJ1-2, the V gene TRBV4-2, with 10 bases identical to TRBD1. The CDR3 extends over 15 amino acids. The V and J ends lost 3 bases and 7 bases, in that order; junction bases with no gene match: 8. Germline V gene sequence: CDR1 LGHNA, CDR2 YNFKEQ. This chain's CDR3 is CASSHDGTGESGYTF. CDR3 bases: TGTGCCAGCAGCCACGACGGGACAGGGGAATCTGGCTACACCTTC.

CDR3 DNA: TGCGCCAGCAGCCAAGATACATACAGGCTGAACACTGAAGCTTTCTTT. Translating gives CASSQDTYRLNTEAFF. The chain couples TRBV4-1 to TRBJ1-1, with D maybe TRBD1 (5 bases). This CDR3 spans 16 amino acids. Trimming removed 0 bases at V and 0 bases at J, with 11 bases between. Per germline, CDR1 MGHRA and CDR2 YSYEKL.

This clone was detected only a few times. The V and J genes are TRBV20-1 and TRBJ2-3; no reliable D call. The CDR3 is 15 residues long. Germline CDR1 and CDR2: DFQATT and SNEGSKA (reference sequence). With 3 bases removed from V and 3 bases from J, the gap between germline ends came to 16 bases. CDR3 coding DNA: TGCAGTGCTAGTCTACCCACTCCAGGAACAGATACGCAGTATTTT. It is translated as CSASLPTPGTDTQYF.

The chain uses TRBV7-2 and TRBJ2-3, with 9 bases lining up with TRBD1. V shed 8 bases and J 7 bases; nucleotides not matched to a gene: 7. Looked up from germline, CDR1 is SGHTA and CDR2 is FQGNSA. CDR3 length: 13 amino acids. Here the CDR3 reads CASSTGGLNTQYF. The CDR3, as DNA: TGTGCCAGCTCCACAGGGGGCCTGAATACGCAGTATTTT.

A single count supports this clone. The chain uses TRBV3-1 (or the pseudogene TRBV3-2) and TRBJ2-7, with 16 bases fitting TRBD2. J lost 1 base, V lost 4 bases, and 10 bases had no gene match. This CDR3 is built from 19 residues. CDR1 and CDR2 (germline): LGHDT, YNNKEL (reference sequence). The CDR3 loop is CASSRGGTSGRAKSYEQYF. The CDR3 DNA follows: TGTGCCAGCAGCCGGGGGGGGACTAGCGGGAGGGCGAAATCCTACGAGCAGTACTTC.

This chain uses TRBV29-1 with TRBJ2-3, with D possibly TRBD2 on 5 matching bases. This CDR3 is 11 amino acids long. Germline V lookup: CDR1 SQVTM, CDR2 ANQGSEA. V lost 4 bases and J lost 4, with 6 bases in between. The CDR3 sequence is CSVGEPDTQYF. For the CDR3, the DNA is TGCAGCGTTGGGGAGCCAGATACGCAGTATTTT.

The rearrangement joins TRBV3-1 (or the pseudogene TRBV3-2) to TRBJ2-7; possible D gene TRBD2, 6 bases. CDR3 length: 12 amino acids. Germline values: CDR1 LGHDT, CDR2 YNNKEL (reference sequence). Trimming took 4 bases from V and 7 from J, leaving 11 bases between them. CDR3 nucleotides: TGTGCCAGCAGCCGGGGGGAGTGGGAGCAGTACTTC. This codes for CASSRGEWEQYF.

The rearrangement links TRBV3-1 (or the pseudogene TRBV3-2) to TRBJ1-2, with TRBD1 matching over 8 bases. The germline CDR1 and CDR2 sequences are LGHDT and YNNKEL (reference sequence). With V trimmed by 1 base and J by 4 bases, 8 bases remained unmatched. The CDR3 length is 16 residues. The CDR3 DNA reads as TGTGCCAGCAGCCAAGGGGCAGGGGGCCAGTCCTATGGCTACACCTTC. Its translation: CASSQGAGGQSYGYTF.

The V gene is TRBV6-1, the J gene TRBJ1-2, with 7 bases that match TRBD1. Germline lookup yields CDR1 MNHNS and CDR2 SASEGT. The CDR3 contains 15 residues. With V trimmed by 0 bases and J by 8 bases, 9 bases remained unmatched. The CDR3 nucleotides are TGTGCCAGCAGTGAAGCAGACAGGGTGATGAGGGGCTACACCTTC. Translation gives CASSEADRVMRGYTF.

CDR3 nucleotide sequence: TGTGCCAGCAGCCCCCTGTCGTACGAGCAGTACTTC. This encodes CASSPLSYEQYF. The rearrangement links TRBV7-9 to TRBJ2-7; no clear D. Between the trimmed V and J ends, which lost 5 bases and 4 bases, there was a span of 9 bases. This CDR3 contains 12 residues. Germline V CDR1 and CDR2: SEHNR, FQNEAQ (reference sequence).

There are many counts of this clone. The rearrangement uses TRBV12-5 and TRBJ1-2; 8 bases fit TRBD1. Germline loops: CDR1 LGHNT, CDR2 FRNRAP. The CDR3 is made up of 17 amino acids. V lost 5 bases to trimming and J lost 0 bases; unmatched junction nucleotides: 11. CDR3 DNA sequence: TGTGCTAGTGGTCAAAGGACAGGGAGTCTTTCTAACTATGGCTACACCTTC. Translating gives CASGQRTGSLSNYGYTF.

The chain uses TRBV5-4 and TRBJ1-1, with D perhaps matching TRBD1 (5 bases). This CDR3 contains 17 residues. The V gene lost 5 bases and the J gene lost 4 bases, with 24 bases spanning the gap. CDR1 is SGHNT, CDR2 YYREEE, per germline (reference sequence). CDR3 amino acids: CASSDSNLGVHGTEAFF. CDR3 sequence (DNA): TGTGCCAGCAGTGACAGTAACCTAGGTGTTCACGGCACTGAAGCTTTCTTT.

The rearrangement links TRBV5-1 to TRBJ1-3, with D tentatively TRBD1 (5 bases). V lost 0 bases and J 0 bases, leaving 7 bases between the germline ends. The CDR3 sequence is 15 residues long. The germline V gene has CDR1 SGHRS and CDR2 YFSETQ. Written as DNA, the CDR3 is TGCGCCAGCAGCTTGGTGGGGGGCTCTGGAAACACCATATATTTT. Its translation: CASSLVGGSGNTIYF.

The chain links TRBV5-1 to TRBJ2-3; 7 nucleotides match TRBD1. V shed 5 bases and J 3 bases; nucleotides not matched to a gene: 6. Per the germline V gene, CDR1 is SGHRS and CDR2 is YFSETQ. The CDR3 spans 14 residues. Here the CDR3 DNA reads TGCGCCAGCAGGGCACACAGGGGTACAGATACGCAGTATTTT. Protein: CASRAHRGTDTQYF.

V is TRBV5-1 and J is TRBJ1-2; 7 nucleotides agree with TRBD1. V was clipped by 5 bases and J by 0 bases; unmatched bases: 7. The length of the CDR3 is 15 residues. CDR1 is SGHRS, CDR2 YFSETQ, per germline. The CDR3 reads CASSYTGTANYGYTF. The CDR3 region has the DNA TGCGCCAGCAGTTATACAGGGACAGCTAACTATGGCTACACCTTC.

This sequence joins TRBV14 and TRBJ1-3, with TRBD1 identical over 9 bases. The CDR3 sequence is 16 residues long. Trimming took 6 bases from V and 3 from J; bases not matched to a gene: 9. In germline, CDR1 is SGHDN, CDR2 FVKESK. The CDR3 reads CASSRTGTGLGNTIYF. The CDR3 DNA follows: TGTGCCAGCAGTCGAACCGGGACAGGGCTTGGAAACACCATATATTTT.

This chain joins TRBV18 and TRBJ1-2, with D perhaps matching TRBD1 (5 bases). Looked up from germline, CDR1 is KGHSH and CDR2 is LQKENI. This CDR3 has 15 amino acids. V was shortened by 6 bases and J by 4 bases, with 18 bases between the two germline ends. The CDR3 DNA is TGTGCCAGCTCCCAGAACGGCAGGGCCGGCTATGGCTACACCTTC. This sequence encodes CASSQNGRAGYGYTF.

The chain combines TRBV28 with TRBJ1-4; D ambiguous. Germline-derived CDR1 and CDR2 are MDHEN and SYDVKM. The CDR3 has 14 residues. V was trimmed by 10 bases and J by 1 base, leaving 13 bases between them. As DNA, the CDR3 is TGTGCCACCCTCGAGGATGGAACTAATGAAAAACTGTTTTTT. This translates into CATLEDGTNEKLFF. The full variable domain, in which reference TRBV28 and TRBJ1-4 provide the parts outside the CDR3, is DVKVTQSSRYLVKRTGEKVFLECVQDMDHENMFWYRQDPGLGLRLIYFSYDVKMKEKGDIPEGYSVSREKKERFSLILESASTNQTSMYLCATLEDGTNEKLFFGSGTQLSVL.

This clone has ten or more counts. The chain combines TRBV12-3 or TRBV12-4 with TRBJ1-4; weak D call: TRBD1 (6 bases). The CDR3 totals 13 residues. Trimming shortened V by 4 bases and J by 5 bases, and 8 bases separated the two germline ends. The CDR3 DNA sequence: TGTGCCAGCAGTTGGCAGGGGAATGAAAAACTGTTTTTT. Protein product: CASSWQGNEKLFF.

This clone was seen a handful of times. The rearrangement uses TRBV19 and TRBJ2-4; the D is unclear. The CDR3 is 14 amino acids. The V end lost 4 bases, the J end lost 5 bases, and 12 bases lay between the germline ends. From germline, CDR1 is LNHDA and CDR2 SQIVND (reference sequence). The DNA of the CDR3 is TGTGCCAGTAGTAACTACCGAGGCGAAAACATTCAGTACTTC. It specifies CASSNYRGENIQYF.

The V gene is TRBV7-2, the J gene TRBJ1-2, with 8 bases that match TRBD1. The ends lost 1 base at V and 5 bases at J; junction bases unmatched: 3. Germline loops: CDR1 SGHTA, CDR2 FQGNSA. The CDR3 loop spans 14 amino acids. DNA for the CDR3: TGTGCCAGCAGCTTAGGACAGGGGCGGTATGGCTACACCTTC. This translates into CASSLGQGRYGYTF.

The table lists this clone with a count of one. Compared with germline, one end of the junction differs, possibly owing to a read error. The chain employs TRBV7-2 and TRBJ1-5; 8 bases are a match to TRBD1. Germline CDR1 and CDR2: SGHTA and FQGNSA. This CDR3 contains 13 residues. The CDR3: CASSPRLGAGGVF. CDR3 bases: TGTGCCAGCAGCCCACGTTTAGGGGCAGGGGGCGTATTT.

In this sample, this clone turned up a few times. This rearrangement joins TRBV30 to TRBJ1-1, with D maybe TRBD1 (6 bases). V was trimmed by 8 bases and J by 2 bases, leaving 12 bases between them. Germline V gene sequence: CDR1 GTSNPN, CDR2 SVGIG (reference sequence). The CDR3 extends over 12 amino acids. The CDR3 region has the DNA TGTGCCCTCCTGGGGGCCAACACTGAAGCTTTCTTT. It specifies CALLGANTEAFF.